This T cell receptor beta chain stems from a study of blood T cell repertoires in COVID-19 (dated by TCRdb to 2020 to 2021). For the study in its entirety: Samples from collaborators originated in the United States, Italy and Spain and spanned both the acute and convalescent phases of COVID-19. The material from the prospective study consisted of cDNA or gDNA derived from T cells, B-cell-depleted T cells, or PBMCs. A de-identified subject ID, COVID-19 status, age in years and sex were almost always included in the sample metadata. HLA class I and class II types, where available, came from metadata supplied by the sample provider rather than from assay-based typing. The samples were drawn from two sources: the first 160 participants of the ongoing ImmuneRACE study, and approximately 1,300 subjects contributed by 6 global collaborators. Subjects who had been exposed to COVID-19, were actively infected with it, or had recovered from it provided the deeply sampled blood TCRbeta repertoires that made up the dataset. The repertoires were released in a freely available public database intended as a resource for research on the immune response to SARS-CoV-2.

Broader findings and caveats from the paper: Clinical and demographic metadata were provided uncurated, with the amount varying by source and participant.

One collaborating source in Seattle enrolled patients during active infection and followed them longitudinally through the course of disease. The collaborating institutions used their own protocols to collect whole blood in K2EDTA tubes. Collaborator samples were shipped for TCRbeta analysis as frozen whole blood, isolated PBMCs, or DNA extracted from either sample type. The CDR3 covers 14 residues, taking in both the cysteine and the phenylalanine. Only the CDR3 DNA is retained, 42 bases long and in frame from the first base. The junction carries 11 bases between V and J, which are trimmed by 7 bases and 2 bases respectively. Per the germline V gene, MDHEN is the CDR1 and SYDVKM is the CDR2. TCRbeta CDR3 regions were amplified from genomic DNA by means of the immunoSEQ Assay, a bias-controlled multiplex PCR. As for how the authors treated the data: The number of nucleated cells in each sample was estimated by amplification of reference gene primers within the assay. Sequence reads were collapsed and filtered to measure the absolute abundance of every unique TCRbeta CDR3 rearrangement. For each sample, productive Simpson clonality was calculated as the square root of Simpson's diversity index over productive rearrangements. Not all clones reach the TCRdb copy of this immuneACCESS table, which keeps in-frame sequences only. Checked studies attribute under half of the gap to unresolved V genes and leave the rest unexplained. V and J calls and clone size come straight from that table; D and trimming were deduced from the DNA. This sample has 400,000 to 450,000 clones in its table, and roughly 90% of those were observed once. The leading ten clones occupy approximately 1.5% of the sample.

Of note for this clone: It lacks a known antigen. Base qualities are not provided; no much larger clone lies one nucleotide away.

This receptor was obtained from a woman between 35 and 50 years old with COVID-19, enrolled during active disease. Recombination joined TRBV28 with TRBJ1-4, with the D gene too uncertain to name. The material sequenced was peripheral blood. The nucleotides are TGTGCCAGCATGACGGGGTCCACTAATGAAAAACTGTTTTTT. The translation is CASMTGSTNEKLFF.